Below, 20 T cell receptor beta chains from the same sample are listed, as sequenced in a study of control samples from healthy donors and cancer patients. Here immunoSEQ multiplex PCR was the method, and the copy in TCRdb shows in-frame clones only, minus some. The profile shows fewer than 40,000 clones, approximately 93% of them singletons. Sequencing used PBMCs. The receptor set was obtained from a middle-aged man with colorectal cancer.

This clone appeared once. This sequence joins TRBV6-2 or TRBV6-3 and TRBJ1-4, with D unclear. The V end lost 5 bases, the J end lost 5 bases, and 12 bases lay between the germline ends. CDR1 and CDR2 (germline): MNHEY, SVGEGT. This CDR3 has 14 residues. CDR3 bases: TGTGCCAGCAGTACACAGTCACCGAATGAAAAACTGTTTTTT. It specifies CASSTQSPNEKLFF.

The chain combines TRBV6-1 with TRBJ1-1; maybe TRBD1 (6 bases). Per the germline V gene, CDR1 is MNHNS and CDR2 is SASEGT. The V and J ends lost 5 bases and 3 bases respectively, with 10 bases between them. This CDR3 region has 13 residues. CDR3 nucleotides: TGTGCCAGCAGTTCCCGGACAGACACTGAAGCTTTCTTT. The encoded protein is CASSSRTDTEAFF.

The chain recombines TRBV6-5 with TRBJ2-3, with TRBD2 as a possible D gene (6 bases). The CDR3 runs to 13 residues. CDR1 MNHEY and CDR2 SVGAGI come from the germline V gene. Trimming removed 0 bases from V and 6 bases from J, with 7 bases in between. CDR3 sequence: CASSYSGGDTQYF. The CDR3 nucleotides read TGTGCCAGCAGTTACTCAGGAGGGGATACGCAGTATTTT.

The chain couples TRBV4-1 to TRBJ1-2; TRBD1 might be the D (6 bases). This CDR3 region has 17 residues. V was clipped by 4 bases and J by 6 bases, with 24 bases between them. The germline gives CDR1 MGHRA, CDR2 YSYEKL. In nucleotides, the CDR3 is TGCGCCAGCAGCCGCCATGCGGGGGGCAGTTTAGTGGATGGCTACACCTTC. As protein: CASSRHAGGSLVDGYTF.

The chain links TRBV6-6 to TRBJ1-5; 7 bases line up with TRBD1. The CDR3 loop spans 15 amino acids. Trimming at V came to 2 bases and at J to 7 bases, leaving 8 bases not matched to a gene. CDR1 is MNHNY and CDR2 is SVGAGI in the germline V gene (reference sequence). The CDR3 nucleotides read TGTGCCAGCAGTTACGAGGGCAACAGGGGACAGCCCCAGCATTTT. Its translation: CASSYEGNRGQPQHF.

The rearrangement joins TRBV5-1 to TRBJ2-3; D is possibly TRBD2 (5 bases). The V gene's germline CDR1 is SGHRS and CDR2 YFSETQ. Trimming cost V 3 bases and J 2 bases, with 13 bases left between them. The CDR3 is made up of 15 amino acids. CDR3 sequence: CASSSGLASTDTQYF. The CDR3 DNA reads TGCGCCAGCAGCTCCGGACTGGCCTCCACAGATACGCAGTATTTT.

CDR3 coding DNA: TGTGCCAGCAGCCTAGGGGTTGCGCGGACTGAAGCTTTCTTT. Translated, it gives CASSLGVARTEAFF. The chain combines TRBV7-2 with TRBJ1-1; possible D gene TRBD1, 5 bases. V was shortened by 5 bases and J by 5 bases, with 15 bases between the two germline ends. The CDR3 totals 14 residues. Per germline, CDR1 SGHTA and CDR2 FQGNSA.

The rearrangement joins TRBV5-5 to TRBJ1-3; unclear D gene. The CDR3 is 15 residues long. Germline V gene lookup returns CDR1 SGHKS and CDR2 YYEKEE (reference sequence). The V gene lost 0 bases and the J gene lost 0 bases, with 7 bases spanning the gap. The chain's CDR3 is CASSLVVSSGNTIYF. DNA of the CDR3: TGTGCCAGCAGCTTGGTTGTGAGCTCTGGAAACACCATATATTTT.

The chain has TRBV4-2 and TRBJ1-6; D uncertain. The CDR3 has 14 residues. Germline CDR1 reads LGHNA; CDR2 reads YNFKEQ. Trimming cost V 2 bases and J 8 bases, with 10 bases left between them. The CDR3 DNA follows: TGTGCCAGCAGCCAACTGGCGATTGATTCACCCCTCCACTTT. Translated, it gives CASSQLAIDSPLHF.

The chain employs TRBV11-2 and TRBJ2-7; TRBD1 matches at 7 bases. The CDR3 is 15 residues long. J gave up 4 bases and V 2 bases, and 8 bases lay outside the gene matches. Germline CDR1 reads SGHAT; CDR2 reads FQNNGV. The CDR3 reads CASSLQGEVWYEQYF. CDR3 DNA sequence: TGTGCCAGCAGCTTACAGGGGGAAGTCTGGTACGAGCAGTACTTC. Variable domain in full (rest from reference TRBV11-2 and TRBJ2-7): EAGVAQSPRYKIIEKRQSVAFWCNPISGHATLYWYQQILGQGPKLLIQFQNNGVVDDSQLPKDRFSAERLKGVDSTLKIQPAKLEDSAVYLCASSLQGEVWYEQYFGPGTRLTVT.

The rearrangement uses TRBV2 and TRBJ2-7; 10 bases agree with TRBD2. Losses at the gene ends were 3 bases for V and 6 bases for J; bases not matched to a gene: 14. The CDR3 length is 17 residues. Per the germline V gene, CDR1 is SNHLY and CDR2 is FYNNEI. CDR3 in DNA: TGTGCCAGCAGTGATTATGTGGTAATAGCGGGGGGCCCCGAGCAGTACTTC. This sequence encodes CASSDYVVIAGGPEQYF.

The V and J genes are TRBV6-6 and TRBJ1-5; possible D gene TRBD1, 6 bases. The CDR3 contains 16 residues. Germline loops: CDR1 MNHNY, CDR2 SVGAGI (reference sequence). V gave up 4 bases and J gave up 0 bases, with 13 bases separating them. CDR3 protein: CASSSSRGYSNQPQHF. CDR3 nucleotides: TGTGCCAGCAGTTCCTCGAGGGGGTATAGCAATCAGCCCCAGCATTTT.

This sequence joins TRBV7-9 and TRBJ2-7; D is possibly TRBD1 (6 bases). The CDR3 loop spans 14 amino acids. Germline V CDR1 and CDR2: SEHNR, FQNEAQ (reference sequence). With 6 bases removed from V and 5 bases from J, the gap between germline ends came to 17 bases. Written as DNA, the CDR3 is TGTGCCAGCAGTCCCGGACAGCCTAGGAACGAGCAGTACTTC. Translation gives CASSPGQPRNEQYF. Using reference TRBV7-9 and TRBJ2-7 for the parts outside the CDR3, the full variable domain is DTGVSQNPRHKITKRGQNVTFRCDPISEHNRLYWYRQTLGQGPEFLTYFQNEAQLEKSRLLSDRFSAERPKGSFSTLEIQRTEQGDSAMYLCASSPGQPRNEQYFGPGTRLTVT.

The chain has TRBV6-5 and TRBJ2-5; 9 bases are shared with TRBD2. Germline V lookup: CDR1 MNHEY, CDR2 SVGAGI. V trimming: 5 bases; J trimming: 6 bases; junction bases outside the gene matches: 10. This CDR3 spans 15 amino acids. CDR3 DNA: TGTGCCAGCAGTCCCGGCCTAGCGGGGAGTCAGACCCAGTACTTC. Encoded protein: CASSPGLAGSQTQYF.

This chain links TRBV7-7 with TRBJ2-5; 11 bases align to TRBD2. V shed 8 bases and J 4 bases; nucleotides not matched to a gene: 9. The germline V gene encodes CDR1 SSHAT and CDR2 FNYEAQ (reference sequence). The length of the CDR3 is 15 residues. The CDR3: CASGIAGGMGETQYF. The CDR3 DNA follows: TGTGCCAGCGGGATAGCGGGGGGGATGGGAGAGACCCAGTACTTC.

V usage is TRBV12-5 and J usage is TRBJ2-7; D may be TRBD1 or TRBD2 (5 bases each). Germline assignment: CDR1 LGHNT and CDR2 FRNRAP. Deletions cut 6 bases from V and 5 bases from J, with 17 bases between. CDR3 length: 14 amino acids. CDR3 sequence: CASGPSRVGDEQYF. Here the CDR3 DNA reads TGTGCTAGTGGCCCGTCCCGAGTGGGGGACGAGCAGTACTTC.

The chain links TRBV11-2 to TRBJ1-1, with TRBD1 matching over 9 bases. CDR1 and CDR2 from the germline V gene are SGHAT and FQNNGV. The CDR3 sequence is 15 residues long. The J segment lost 3 bases and the V segment lost 4 bases, leaving 6 bases of the junction unmatched. Written as DNA, the CDR3 is TGTGCCAGCAGCTCCCCGGGGACAGGGTACACTGAAGCTTTCTTT. This gives the protein CASSSPGTGYTEAFF.

As for this clone: Possible read error: a much larger clone is one base away. Other DNA sequences in this sample translate to the same CDR3. The genes are TRBV6-1 and TRBJ1-3, with a possible D match to TRBD1 (5 bases). Trimming cost V 3 bases and J 0 bases, with 6 bases left between them. The CDR3 runs to 14 residues. Per germline, CDR1 MNHNS and CDR2 SASEGT. The CDR3 protein is CASSDGASGNTIYF. The CDR3 coding sequence is TGTGCCAGCAGTGATGGGGCCTCTGGAAACACCATATATTTT.

This clone was seen only once. This sequence joins TRBV19 and TRBJ1-4; no reliable D call. V lost 11 bases and J 3 bases, leaving 13 bases between the germline ends. This CDR3 is 13 amino acids long. Looked up from germline, CDR1 is LNHDA and CDR2 is SQIVND (reference sequence). CDR3 coding DNA: TGTGCCTATCGGGCCGGGGCTAATGAAAAACTGTTTTTT. Translation gives CAYRAGANEKLFF.

The chain links TRBV9 to TRBJ1-2, with no clear D. The germline CDR1 and CDR2 sequences are SGDLS and YYNGEE. The ends were cut back, 4 bases at V and 8 bases at J, with 18 bases in the middle. This CDR3 has 14 residues. In DNA, the CDR3 is TGTGCCAGCAGCCCCAGGTTGGTCCCGTCGGGCTACACCTTC. Protein: CASSPRLVPSGYTF.